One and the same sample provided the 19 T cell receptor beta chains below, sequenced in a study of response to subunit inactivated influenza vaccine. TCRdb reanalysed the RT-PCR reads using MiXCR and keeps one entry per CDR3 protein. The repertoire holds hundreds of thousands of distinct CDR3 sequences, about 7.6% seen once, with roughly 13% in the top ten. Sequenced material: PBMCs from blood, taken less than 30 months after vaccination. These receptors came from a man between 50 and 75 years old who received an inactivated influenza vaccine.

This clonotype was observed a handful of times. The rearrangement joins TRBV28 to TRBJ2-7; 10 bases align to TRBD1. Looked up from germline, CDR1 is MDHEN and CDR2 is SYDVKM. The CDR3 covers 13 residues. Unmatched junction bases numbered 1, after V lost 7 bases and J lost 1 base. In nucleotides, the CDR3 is TGTGCCAGCACGGGACAGGGGTCCTACGAGCAGTACTTC. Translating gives CASTGQGSYEQYF. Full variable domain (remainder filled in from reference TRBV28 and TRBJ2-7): DVKVTQSSRYLVKRTGEKVFLECVQDMDHENMFWYRQDPGLGLRLIYFSYDVKMKEKGDIPEGYSVSREKKERFSLILESASTNQTSMYLCASTGQGSYEQYFGPGTRLTVT.

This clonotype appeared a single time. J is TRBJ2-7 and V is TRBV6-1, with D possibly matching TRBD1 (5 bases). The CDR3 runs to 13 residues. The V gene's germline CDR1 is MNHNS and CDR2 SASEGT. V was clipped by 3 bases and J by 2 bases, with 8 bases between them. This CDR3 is CASSDGRAYEQYF. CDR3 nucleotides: TGTGCCAGCAGTGACGGCAGGGCCTACGAGCAGTACTTC.

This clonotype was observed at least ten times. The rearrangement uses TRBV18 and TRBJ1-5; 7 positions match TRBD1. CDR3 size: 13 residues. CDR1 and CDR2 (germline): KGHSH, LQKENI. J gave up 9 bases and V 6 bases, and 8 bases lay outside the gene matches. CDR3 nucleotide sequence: TGTGCCAGCTCGCCGGGACAGTCAGGGCCCCAGCATTTT. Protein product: CASSPGQSGPQHF.

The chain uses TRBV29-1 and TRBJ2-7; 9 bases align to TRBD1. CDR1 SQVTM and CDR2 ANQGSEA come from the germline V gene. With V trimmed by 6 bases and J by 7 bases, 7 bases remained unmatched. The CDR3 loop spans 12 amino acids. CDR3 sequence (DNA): TGCAGCGTGACTACAGGGGGCAGGGAGCAGTACTTC. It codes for CSVTTGGREQYF.

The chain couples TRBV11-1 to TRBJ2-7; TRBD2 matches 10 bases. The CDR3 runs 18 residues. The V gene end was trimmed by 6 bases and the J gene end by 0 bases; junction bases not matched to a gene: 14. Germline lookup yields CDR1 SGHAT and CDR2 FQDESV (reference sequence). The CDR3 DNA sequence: TGTGCCAGCAGTCCCGGGACTAGCGATTATTATAGCTCCTACGAGCAGTACTTC. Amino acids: CASSPGTSDYYSSYEQYF.

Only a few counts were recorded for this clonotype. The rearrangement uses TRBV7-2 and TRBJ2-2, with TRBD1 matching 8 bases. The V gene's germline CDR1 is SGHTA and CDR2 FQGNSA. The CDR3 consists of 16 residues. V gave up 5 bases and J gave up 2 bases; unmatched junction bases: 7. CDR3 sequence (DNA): TGTGCCAGCAGCAAGCGACAGGGGTCCAACACCGGGGAGCTGTTTTTT. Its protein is CASSKRQGSNTGELFF.

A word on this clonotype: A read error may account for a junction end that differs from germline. CDR3 sequence (DNA): TGTGCCTGTAGTACTCGCTCAATTTCTACTAGCGGGAGGGTCTTC. It translates to CACSTRSISTSGRVF. This chain joins TRBV19 and TRBJ2-1, with 13 bases that match TRBD2. This CDR3 contains 15 residues. In germline, CDR1 is LNHDA, CDR2 SQIVND (reference sequence). The full variable domain, rest sourced from reference TRBV19 and TRBJ2-1, is DGGITQSPKYLFRKEGQNVTLSCEQNLNHDAMYWYRQDPGQGLRLIYYSQIVNDFQKGDIAEGYSVSREKKESFPLTVTSAQKNPTAFYLCACSTRSISTSGRVFGPGTRLTVL.

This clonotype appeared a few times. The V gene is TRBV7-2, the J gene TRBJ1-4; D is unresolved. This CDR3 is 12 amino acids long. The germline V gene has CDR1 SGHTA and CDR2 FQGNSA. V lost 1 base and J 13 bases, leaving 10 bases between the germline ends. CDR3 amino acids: CASSLDSVGLFF. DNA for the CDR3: TGTGCCAGCAGCTTAGATAGTGTAGGACTGTTTTTT.

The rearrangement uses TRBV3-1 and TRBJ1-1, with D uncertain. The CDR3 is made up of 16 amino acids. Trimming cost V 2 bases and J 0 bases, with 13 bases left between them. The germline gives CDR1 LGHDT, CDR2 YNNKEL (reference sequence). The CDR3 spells CASSQSGLHLNTEAFF. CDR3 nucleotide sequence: TGTGCCAGCAGCCAATCGGGTCTACACCTGAACACTGAAGCTTTCTTT. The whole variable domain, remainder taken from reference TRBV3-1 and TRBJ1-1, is DTAVSQTPKYLVTQMGNDKSIKCEQNLGHDTMYWYKQDSKKFLKIMFSYNNKELIINETVPNRFSPKSPDKAHLNLHINSLELGDSAVYFCASSQSGLHLNTEAFFGQGTRLTVV.

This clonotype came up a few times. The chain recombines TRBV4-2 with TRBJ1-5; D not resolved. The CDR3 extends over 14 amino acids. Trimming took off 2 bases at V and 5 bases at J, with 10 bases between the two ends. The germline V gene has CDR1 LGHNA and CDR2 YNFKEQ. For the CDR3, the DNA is TGTGCCAGCAGCCAAAACGACGGAGATCAGCCCCAGCATTTT. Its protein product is CASSQNDGDQPQHF.

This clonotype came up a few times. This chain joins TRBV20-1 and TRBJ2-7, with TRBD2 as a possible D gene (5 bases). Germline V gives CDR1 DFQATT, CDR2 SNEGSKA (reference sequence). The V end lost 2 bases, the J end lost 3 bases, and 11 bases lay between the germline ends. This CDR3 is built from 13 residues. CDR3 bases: TGCAGTGCTAGACCGGGATTGGGCTACGAGCAGTACTTC. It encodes CSARPGLGYEQYF.

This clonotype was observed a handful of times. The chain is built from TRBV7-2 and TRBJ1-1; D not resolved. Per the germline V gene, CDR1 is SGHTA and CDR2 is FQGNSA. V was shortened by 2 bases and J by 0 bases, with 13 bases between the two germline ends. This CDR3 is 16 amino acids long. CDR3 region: CASSLSSTIVNTEAFF. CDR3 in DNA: TGTGCCAGCAGCTTAAGTTCTACAATTGTGAACACTGAAGCTTTCTTT.

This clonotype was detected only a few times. The CDR3 loop reads CASNMDNQPQHF. CDR3 coding DNA: TGTGCCAGCAACATGGACAATCAGCCCCAGCATTTT. The genes are TRBV28 and TRBJ1-5; D gene uncertain. Per the germline V gene, CDR1 is MDHEN and CDR2 is SYDVKM. The ends were cut back, 7 bases at V and 3 bases at J, with 7 bases in the middle. The CDR3 runs to 12 residues.

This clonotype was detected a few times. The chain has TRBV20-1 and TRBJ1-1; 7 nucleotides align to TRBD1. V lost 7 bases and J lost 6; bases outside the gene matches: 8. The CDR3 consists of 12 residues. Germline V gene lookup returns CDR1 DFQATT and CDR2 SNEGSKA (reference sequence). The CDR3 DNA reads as TGCAGTGACAAGCCCACAGGGGCTGAAGCTTTCTTT. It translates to CSDKPTGAEAFF.

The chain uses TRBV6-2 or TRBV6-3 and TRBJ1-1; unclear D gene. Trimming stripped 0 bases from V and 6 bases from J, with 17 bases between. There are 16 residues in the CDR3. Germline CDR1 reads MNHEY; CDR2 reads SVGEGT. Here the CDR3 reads CASSYSPLGGRAEAFF. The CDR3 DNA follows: TGTGCCAGCAGTTACTCGCCCCTGGGAGGGAGAGCTGAAGCTTTCTTT.

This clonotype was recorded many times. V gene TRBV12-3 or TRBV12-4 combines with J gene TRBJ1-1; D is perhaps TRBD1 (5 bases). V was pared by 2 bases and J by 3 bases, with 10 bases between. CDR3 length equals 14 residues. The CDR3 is CASSLMGGDTEAFF. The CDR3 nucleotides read TGTGCCAGCAGTTTAATGGGGGGGGACACTGAAGCTTTCTTT.

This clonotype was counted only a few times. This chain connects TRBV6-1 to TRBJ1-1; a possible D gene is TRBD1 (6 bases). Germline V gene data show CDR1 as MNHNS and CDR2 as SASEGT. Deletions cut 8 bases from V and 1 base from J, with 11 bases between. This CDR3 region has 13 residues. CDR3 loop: CASATGWNTEAFF. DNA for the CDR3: TGTGCCAGCGCGACAGGCTGGAACACTGAAGCTTTCTTT.

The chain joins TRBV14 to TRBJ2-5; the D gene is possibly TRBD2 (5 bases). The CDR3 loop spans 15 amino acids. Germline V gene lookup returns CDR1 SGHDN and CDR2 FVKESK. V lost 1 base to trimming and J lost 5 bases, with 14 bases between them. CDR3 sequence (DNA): TGTGCCAGCAGCCAAGGGCCGGGAAGCGGCGAGACCCAGTACTTC. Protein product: CASSQGPGSGETQYF.

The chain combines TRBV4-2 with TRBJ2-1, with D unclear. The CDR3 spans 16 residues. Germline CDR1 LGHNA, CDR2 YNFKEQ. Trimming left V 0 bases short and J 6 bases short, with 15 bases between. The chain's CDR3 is CASSQDRLDRVNEQFF. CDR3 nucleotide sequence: TGTGCCAGCAGCCAAGATAGGTTAGATAGGGTCAATGAGCAGTTCTTC.